The T cell receptor beta chain described here comes from a study of shared clonotypes between healthy human individuals. With regard to this clone: What it binds is not known.

Deep-level assay runs were performed. The repertoire was sequenced with immunoSEQ multiplex PCR; TCRdb's copy has only in-frame clones and lacks some. The sample lists 2 million to 2.5 million clones; approximately 95% were seen once. HIV-negative, healthy adults without recent acute infections or vaccinations were the donors. Study-level points and caveats: Larger estimated richness was generally recorded for naive subsets relative to memory subsets.

Per germline, CDR1 SGHRS and CDR2 YFSETQ. V was pared by 0 bases and J by 5 bases, with 5 bases of the junction left unmatched. This CDR3 spans 15 amino acids. The chain has TRBV5-1 and TRBJ2-3, with 8 nucleotides matching TRBD1. Sequenced input: naive CD4+ T cells from PBMCs. Subset: CD45RA+ positively selected. The origin of this receptor is a man aged 18 to 35 in good health. Some clones in this sample may be carry-over from other donors' samples. The CDR3 spells CASSLAAGGRDTQYF. The CDR3 bases are TGCGCCAGCAGCTTGGCAGCAGGGGGCCGAGATACGCAGTATTTT.